These 30 T cell receptor beta chains originate from one sample sequenced in a study of cytomegalovirus exposure and HLA in healthy donors. 60 Vbeta and 13 Jbeta primers were used in PCR. TCRdb's table, derived via immunoSEQ multiplex PCR, lists solely in-frame clones and lacks some. The table has about 94,000 clones, around 80% seen once. Sequencing was carried out using PBMCs. Every receptor here comes from an older woman in good health and CMV-seronegative.

V is TRBV27 and J is TRBJ2-7, with D perhaps TRBD1 (5 bases). Germline CDR1 is MNHEY and CDR2 is SMNVEV (reference sequence). This CDR3 is 14 amino acids long. V lost 4 bases to trimming and J lost 1 base, with 11 bases between them. The CDR3 nucleotides read TGTGCCAGCAGTTCACAGGAGACTTCCTACGAGCAGTACTTC. Translated: CASSSQETSYEQYF.

This chain links TRBV4-1 with TRBJ1-1; D uncertain. Germline-derived CDR1 and CDR2 are MGHRA and YSYEKL. The length of the CDR3 is 14 residues. V was pared by 2 bases and J by 2 bases, with 9 bases between. CDR3 DNA: TGCGCCAGCAGCCAACGCCGAGGAAACACTGAAGCTTTCTTT. Amino acids: CASSQRRGNTEAFF.

The J gene is TRBJ2-5, the V gene TRBV5-1, with 7 bases identical to TRBD1. The germline V gene encodes CDR1 SGHRS and CDR2 YFSETQ. The ends lost 5 bases at V and 4 bases at J; junction bases unmatched: 5. The CDR3 sequence is 13 residues long. The CDR3: CASRTGAGETQYF. The CDR3 DNA is TGCGCCAGCAGAACAGGGGCTGGAGAGACCCAGTACTTC.

A note on this clone: A junction end diverges from the germline sequence, so it may reflect a read error. The chain couples TRBV19 to TRBJ2-7, with 9 bases aligning to TRBD1. The CDR3 length is 15 residues. Germline V gene data show CDR1 as LNHDA and CDR2 as SQIVND (reference sequence). The CDR3 nucleotides read TGTGCCAGTAGTGACCGGGACAGGGCCTCCTACGGGCAGTACTTC. Translation: CASSDRDRASYGQYF.

This sequence joins TRBV5-6 and TRBJ1-1; 7 nucleotides line up with TRBD1. The CDR3 extends over 15 amino acids. The trim removed 0 bases at V and 4 bases at J, leaving 6 bases unmatched. Per the germline V gene, CDR1 is SGHDT and CDR2 is YYEEEE. The CDR3 DNA reads TGTGCCAGCAGCTTGGTCGGCAGGGGGGCCACTGAAGCTTTCTTT. Protein product: CASSLVGRGATEAFF.

CDR3 coding DNA: TGCGCCAGCAGCCAAGACCCCCTCTACGAGCAGTACTTC. Translating gives CASSQDPLYEQYF. The rearrangement joins TRBV4-1 to TRBJ2-7; no clear D. This CDR3 is built from 13 residues. The germline V gene has CDR1 MGHRA and CDR2 YSYEKL. V lost 0 bases and J lost 3, with 6 bases in between.

This chain connects TRBV28 to TRBJ1-2; the D gene is possibly TRBD1 (5 bases). Trimming removed 6 bases from V and 7 bases from J, with 18 bases in between. Germline CDR1 MDHEN, CDR2 SYDVKM. The CDR3 covers 14 residues. CDR3 sequence: CASSDSARWGGYTF. CDR3 in DNA: TGTGCCAGCAGCGACAGTGCCCGTTGGGGTGGCTACACCTTC.

The chain uses TRBV10-3 and TRBJ1-5; 9 nucleotides align to TRBD1. The trim removed 6 bases at V and 2 bases at J, leaving 5 bases unmatched. Per germline, CDR1 ENHRY and CDR2 SYGVKD. The CDR3 is 15 amino acids. CDR3 nucleotide sequence: TGTGCCATCAGCACAGGGGGCGCGGGCAATCAGCCCCAGCATTTT. It specifies CAISTGGAGNQPQHF.

The V and J genes are TRBV9 and TRBJ1-1, with unresolved D. This CDR3 has 15 amino acids. Germline values: CDR1 SGDLS, CDR2 YYNGEE. V was shortened by 4 bases and J by 3 bases, with 16 bases between the two germline ends. The CDR3 coding sequence is TGTGCCAGCAGCCCCTCAGGTAGTGGTGACACTGAAGCTTTCTTT. Translation: CASSPSGSGDTEAFF.

J is TRBJ1-5 and V is TRBV9; unclear D gene. V lost 0 bases and J 4 bases, leaving 8 bases between the germline ends. From germline, CDR1 is SGDLS and CDR2 YYNGEE. The CDR3 consists of 14 residues. The DNA for the CDR3 is TGTGCCAGCAGCGTAGAGCCGGGTAATCAGCCCCAGCATTTT. It is translated as CASSVEPGNQPQHF.

The chain employs TRBV19 and TRBJ2-3, with 7 bases matching TRBD2. The CDR3 has 16 residues. Germline trimming cut 6 bases from V and 1 base from J; bases unmatched to any gene: 10. Germline CDR1 and CDR2: LNHDA and SQIVND (reference sequence). CDR3 in amino acids: CASRLAARGGTDTQYF. As DNA, the CDR3 is TGTGCCAGTAGGCTAGCGGCCCGGGGGGGCACAGATACGCAGTATTTT.

This chain connects TRBV5-1 to TRBJ2-3; D perhaps matches TRBD2 (7 bases). The CDR3 extends over 16 amino acids. Germline CDR1 SGHRS, CDR2 YFSETQ. V dropped 1 base and J dropped 2 bases, with 14 bases sitting between them. CDR3 loop: CASSLNAGAVTDTQYF. CDR3 DNA sequence: TGCGCCAGCAGCTTGAATGCGGGGGCGGTCACAGATACGCAGTATTTT.

In its sample, this clone was seen a few times. The CDR3 DNA follows: TGCGCCAGCAGCCAAGGGACAGGGTCGACTATAGCTTTCTTT. This codes for CASSQGTGSTIAFF. The V and J genes are TRBV4-3 and TRBJ1-1, with 8 bases aligning to TRBD1. V trimming: 1 base; J trimming: 10 bases; junction bases outside the gene matches: 8. Germline-derived CDR1 and CDR2 are LGHNA and YSLEER. This CDR3 contains 14 residues.

This rearrangement joins TRBV28 to TRBJ1-2, with D possibly being TRBD1 (6 bases). Germline loops: CDR1 MDHEN, CDR2 SYDVKM. The CDR3 covers 15 residues. Trimming took off 6 bases at V and 4 bases at J, with 18 bases between the two ends. In nucleotides, the CDR3 is TGTGCCAGCAGCCCCCCCGGACAGAGGGGCTATGGCTACACCTTC. Amino acids: CASSPPGQRGYGYTF.

DNA of the CDR3: TGTGCCAGCAGTGAAGCTCGCATTGGGGGCGATACGCAGTATTTT. Protein sequence: CASSEARIGGDTQYF. The chain joins TRBV2 to TRBJ2-3, with D perhaps matching TRBD1 (6 bases). The germline V gene encodes CDR1 SNHLY and CDR2 FYNNEI. The CDR3 is 15 amino acids. Trimming took off 0 bases at V and 6 bases at J, with 13 bases between the two ends.

The genes are TRBV4-3 and TRBJ2-7; 10 nucleotides line up with TRBD1. CDR3 length equals 16 residues. Looked up from germline, CDR1 is LGHNA and CDR2 is YSLEER. Trimming took 1 base from V and 2 from J; bases not matched to a gene: 5. The CDR3 nucleotides are TGCGCCAGCAGCCAAGGCCCCGGACAGGGGGCCTACGAGCAGTACTTC. Translating it yields CASSQGPGQGAYEQYF.

The rearrangement uses TRBV5-1 and TRBJ2-1; 8 bases agree with TRBD2. With 4 bases clipped from V and 4 bases from J, the junction kept 7 bases outside the gene matches. The CDR3 totals 15 residues. CDR1 is SGHRS, CDR2 YFSETQ, per germline. The CDR3 bases are TGCGCCAGCAGCCAAGTAGCGGGACCTTACAATGAGCAGTTCTTC. Translating it yields CASSQVAGPYNEQFF.

The CDR3 sequence: CASSSTRGGTETQYF. CDR3 in DNA: TGTGCCAGCAGCTCAACGCGGGGGGGCACGGAGACCCAGTACTTC. The rearrangement joins TRBV7-9 to TRBJ2-5; TRBD2 matches at 9 bases. This CDR3 is 15 amino acids long. The J segment lost 5 bases and the V segment lost 4 bases, leaving 8 bases of the junction unmatched. Looked up from germline, CDR1 is SEHNR and CDR2 is FQNEAQ (reference sequence). Full variable domain (outside the CDR3, taken from reference TRBV7-9 and TRBJ2-5): DTGVSQNPRHKITKRGQNVTFRCDPISEHNRLYWYRQTLGQGPEFLTYFQNEAQLEKSRLLSDRFSAERPKGSFSTLEIQRTEQGDSAMYLCASSSTRGGTETQYFGPGTRLLVL.

The V gene is TRBV10-3, the J gene TRBJ2-7, with a tentative D call TRBD2 (5 bases). The V gene's germline CDR1 is ENHRY and CDR2 SYGVKD. The CDR3 totals 16 residues. Trimming removed 0 bases at V and 5 bases at J, with 17 bases between. The CDR3: CAISESVGGGPHEQYF. CDR3 DNA: TGTGCCATCAGTGAGTCAGTAGGAGGTGGCCCCCACGAGCAGTACTTC.

The V and J genes are TRBV5-1 and TRBJ2-1; 7 bases agree with TRBD1. This CDR3 has 13 amino acids. Germline lookup yields CDR1 SGHRS and CDR2 YFSETQ. V trimming: 3 bases; J trimming: 4 bases; junction bases outside the gene matches: 1. The CDR3, as DNA: TGCGCCAGCAGCTCGGGACAGTACAATGAGCAGTTCTTC. Translating it yields CASSSGQYNEQFF.

This clone has only one observation. The chain is built from TRBV7-2 and TRBJ2-1; 7 bases are shared with TRBD2. CDR1 and CDR2 from the germline V gene are SGHTA and FQGNSA. Trimming took 0 bases from V and 0 from J; bases not matched to a gene: 2. CDR3 length equals 16 residues. CDR3 bases: TGTGCCAGCAGCTTAGCTGGGGGGGACTCCTACAATGAGCAGTTCTTC. Protein product: CASSLAGGDSYNEQFF.

This clone was counted a single time. The chain recombines TRBV7-9 with TRBJ2-7, with a tentative D call TRBD2 (6 bases). The germline CDR1 and CDR2 sequences are SEHNR and FQNEAQ (reference sequence). With 1 base removed from V and 2 bases from J, the gap between germline ends came to 9 bases. The CDR3 extends over 14 amino acids. CDR3: CASSLGGVPYEQYF. The CDR3 DNA sequence: TGTGCCAGCAGCTTAGGGGGGGTTCCCTACGAGCAGTACTTC. The full variable domain, its missing parts supplied by reference TRBV7-9 and TRBJ2-7, is DTGVSQNPRHKITKRGQNVTFRCDPISEHNRLYWYRQTLGQGPEFLTYFQNEAQLEKSRLLSDRFSAERPKGSFSTLEIQRTEQGDSAMYLCASSLGGVPYEQYFGPGTRLTVT.

The gene calls are TRBV9 and TRBJ2-7; D is perhaps TRBD1 (6 bases). Trimming shortened V by 2 bases and J by 1 base, and 13 bases separated the two germline ends. CDR1 and CDR2 (germline): SGDLS, YYNGEE. The CDR3 has 15 amino acids. CDR3: CASSVSSGVSYEQYF. The CDR3 nucleotides read TGTGCCAGCAGCGTGTCCTCAGGGGTTTCCTACGAGCAGTACTTC. Full variable domain (remainder filled in from reference TRBV9 and TRBJ2-7): DSGVTQTPKHLITATGQRVTLRCSPRSGDLSVYWYQQSLDQGLQFLIQYYNGEERAKGNILERFSAQQFPDLHSELNLSSLELGDSALYFCASSVSSGVSYEQYFGPGTRLTVT.

V gene TRBV7-2 combines with J gene TRBJ1-5; D is unclear. There are 13 residues in the CDR3. Trimming cost V 5 bases and J 3 bases, with 8 bases left between them. CDR1 is SGHTA and CDR2 is FQGNSA in the germline V gene. The CDR3 here is CASSPSLNQPQHF. For the CDR3, the DNA is TGTGCCAGCAGCCCCTCCCTCAATCAGCCCCAGCATTTT.

The gene calls are TRBV2 and TRBJ2-7, with unresolved D. The CDR3 contains 12 residues. Germline lookup yields CDR1 SNHLY and CDR2 FYNNEI. V dropped 7 bases and J dropped 3 bases, with 10 bases sitting between them. The CDR3 is CASILSGYEQYF. CDR3 nucleotides: TGTGCCAGCATTCTCTCCGGCTACGAGCAGTACTTC.

The chain joins TRBV25-1 to TRBJ1-6; 8 nucleotides agree with TRBD1. The CDR3 contains 13 residues. Germline CDR1 reads MGHDK; CDR2 reads SYGVNS. Trimming cost V 7 bases and J 10 bases; bases outside gene matches: 6. The CDR3, as DNA: TGTGCCAGCACCGGACAGGGAGGGTCACCCCTCCACTTT. This codes for CASTGQGGSPLHF.

The CDR3 sequence: CASSGLAATDTQYF. The CDR3 DNA reads TGTGCCAGCAGTGGACTAGCGGCCACAGATACGCAGTATTTT. The chain employs TRBV27 and TRBJ2-3, with 10 bases matching TRBD2. J lost 2 bases, V lost 5 bases, and 1 base had no gene match. The germline gives CDR1 MNHEY, CDR2 SMNVEV (reference sequence). This CDR3 is built from 14 residues.

This clone was observed once. The J gene is TRBJ2-1, the V gene TRBV5-6; D is uncertain. Germline-derived CDR1 and CDR2 are SGHDT and YYEEEE. Trimming took 4 bases from V and 10 from J, leaving 15 bases between them. The CDR3 is 13 residues long. The CDR3 sequence is CASSPPERFEQFF. CDR3 DNA sequence: TGTGCCAGCAGCCCGCCGGAGAGATTCGAGCAGTTCTTC. Supplemented by reference TRBV5-6 and TRBJ2-1, the full variable domain reads DAGVTQSPTHLIKTRGQQVTLRCSPKSGHDTVSWYQQALGQGPQFIFQYYEEEERQRGNFPDRFSGHQFPNYSSELNVNALLLGDSALYLCASSPPERFEQFFGPGTRLTVL.

This chain joins TRBV15 and TRBJ1-2; D might be TRBD1 (5 bases). Germline V lookup: CDR1 LNHNV, CDR2 YYDKDF (reference sequence). The CDR3 contains 17 residues. Trimming shortened V by 0 bases and J by 0 bases, and 14 bases separated the two germline ends. The CDR3: CATSRDGAGLANYGYTF. The CDR3 nucleotides are TGTGCCACCAGCAGAGATGGGGCGGGGTTAGCTAACTATGGCTACACCTTC.

This clone was seen just once. This chain connects TRBV5-6 to TRBJ2-7; D is possibly TRBD1 (5 bases). The CDR3 length is 16 residues. CDR1 and CDR2 (germline): SGHDT, YYEEEE. Trimming removed 0 bases from V and 1 base from J, with 14 bases in between. CDR3 in amino acids: CASSLEVNRFSYEQYF. The CDR3 coding sequence is TGTGCCAGCAGCTTGGAGGTCAACAGGTTTTCCTACGAGCAGTACTTC.